This T cell receptor (beta chain) comes out of a study of CD8+ T cells in alopecia areata. General study points: Many expanded lesional clones stayed in scalp and blood while on tofacitinib.

This clone occurred a few times. Its cognate antigen is unknown. Germline-derived CDR1 and CDR2 are ENHRY and SYGVKD. The V gene lost 2 bases and the J gene lost 11 bases, with 10 bases spanning the gap. This CDR3 spans 12 amino acids. Treatment specified: oral pan-JAK inhibitor, 5-10 mg twice daily. As the sequencing template, cDNA was produced by extracting RNA and reverse transcribing it. The protocol was immunoSEQ multiplex PCR, while the TCRdb copy is restricted to in-frame clones and leaves out a portion. The sample records under 350,000 clones, over 45% being singletons. This chain joins TRBV10-3 and TRBJ1-5; D call uncertain. This clonotype was sampled from a human donor with alopecia areata. The sample was CD4+ T cells sorted from blood, taken at week 24, from a patient treated with tofacitinib. CDR3 DNA: TGTGCCATCAGTGAGAGCCCTATTACCCAGCATTTT. Amino acid sequence: CAISESPITQHF.